Listed here are 31 T cell receptor beta chains from one sample, sequenced in a study of PD-1 blockade in classical Hodgkin lymphoma. Specified time point: cycle 4 day 1 (C4D1), after 6 weeks of nivolumab. Relapse was seen in all patients after autologous stem cell transplantation, and brentuximab vedotin exposure was variable. Assay used: immunoSEQ multiplex PCR; TCRdb lists only in-frame clones, some missing. Here the sample spans roughly 50,000 clones, around nine tenths being singletons. The source was peripheral blood mononuclear cells (PBMCs), collected before the fourth cycle of nivolumab. The receptors here all came from a human donor with classical Hodgkin lymphoma.

The V gene is TRBV10-1, the J gene TRBJ2-2; 9 bases are a match to TRBD1. V dropped 5 bases and J dropped 5; count of bases not matched to a gene: 6. Germline CDR1 WNHNN, CDR2 SYGVQD (reference sequence). CDR3 length: 15 residues. In DNA, the CDR3 is TGCGCCAGCAGTCCACAGGGGGCCGGAACCGGGGAGCTGTTTTTT. Translating it yields CASSPQGAGTGELFF.

The chain is built from TRBV19 and TRBJ2-7; TRBD1 matches at 7 bases. The CDR3 consists of 13 residues. Germline loops: CDR1 LNHDA, CDR2 SQIVND (reference sequence). J gave up 2 bases and V 10 bases, and 8 bases lay outside the gene matches. Here the CDR3 reads CAISDRPPYEQYF. The CDR3, as DNA: TGTGCCATTTCGGACAGGCCCCCCTACGAGCAGTACTTC.

This sequence joins TRBV6-5 and TRBJ2-2; D might be TRBD2 (5 bases). Germline CDR1 reads MNHEY; CDR2 reads SVGAGI. The V and J ends lost 4 bases and 8 bases respectively, with 8 bases between them. The length of the CDR3 is 12 residues. In DNA, the CDR3 is TGTGCCAGCAGTTTCCGGGGAGGGGAGCTGTTTTTT. Protein product: CASSFRGGELFF.

This sequence joins TRBV9 and TRBJ1-4, with 7 bases matching TRBD1. This CDR3 region has 15 residues. Germline loops: CDR1 SGDLS, CDR2 YYNGEE. The junction had 9 bases not matched to a gene; V was cut back by 3 bases and J by 7 bases. DNA for the CDR3: TGTGCCAGCAGCGAAAAGGGGGCGCGGGGTGAAAAACTGTTTTTT. Amino acid sequence: CASSEKGARGEKLFF.

The chain carries TRBV27 and TRBJ1-2, with D possibly TRBD1 on 5 matching bases. Germline CDR1 and CDR2: MNHEY and SMNVEV (reference sequence). The CDR3 has 13 residues. Trimming removed 6 bases from V and 4 bases from J, with 12 bases in between. The CDR3 DNA reads as TGTGCCAGCAGCCCAGAAGGGGCCTATGGCTACACCTTC. Residues: CASSPEGAYGYTF.

The genes are TRBV10-3 and TRBJ2-2; TRBD2 might be the D (6 bases). Per germline, CDR1 ENHRY and CDR2 SYGVKD. Trimming removed 8 bases from V and 6 bases from J, with 7 bases in between. The CDR3 contains 11 residues. CDR3 residues: CAIGGAGELFF. In nucleotides, the CDR3 is TGTGCCATCGGAGGGGCCGGGGAGCTGTTTTTT.

The gene calls are TRBV28 and TRBJ2-7; D remains ambiguous. With 6 bases removed from V and 3 bases from J, the gap between germline ends came to 9 bases. This CDR3 region has 12 residues. From germline, CDR1 is MDHEN and CDR2 SYDVKM. The CDR3 loop is CASSPSFYEQYF. CDR3 nucleotides: TGTGCCAGCAGCCCGTCCTTCTACGAGCAGTACTTC.

The V and J genes are TRBV19 and TRBJ2-2, with 7 bases aligning to TRBD1. V shed 4 bases, J shed 2 bases, and the junction held 4 bases outside the gene matches. The germline V gene has CDR1 LNHDA and CDR2 SQIVND (reference sequence). The length of the CDR3 is 15 residues. The DNA for the CDR3 is TGTGCCAGTAGTAAGGGGGCGCGCAACACCGGGGAGCTGTTTTTT. Its translation is CASSKGARNTGELFF.

The J gene is TRBJ2-1, the V gene TRBV27; no definite D call. The germline V gene encodes CDR1 MNHEY and CDR2 SMNVEV (reference sequence). The CDR3 has 13 residues. Deletions cut 3 bases from V and 10 bases from J, with 13 bases between. CDR3 sequence: CASSFGPGLEQFF. CDR3 coding DNA: TGTGCCAGCAGTTTCGGCCCGGGTCTCGAGCAGTTCTTC.

This sequence joins TRBV29-1 and TRBJ1-5; 8 positions agree with TRBD1. CDR1 SQVTM and CDR2 ANQGSEA come from the germline V gene. The CDR3 is 13 residues long. J gave up 6 bases and V 4 bases, and 5 bases lay outside the gene matches. The CDR3 here is CSVGTGGGQPQHF. The CDR3 DNA reads as TGCAGCGTTGGCACAGGGGGGGGTCAGCCCCAGCATTTT.

The chain has TRBV4-1 and TRBJ1-1, with D uncertain. V lost 0 bases, J lost 10 bases, and 15 bases lay in between. CDR1 and CDR2 from the germline V gene are MGHRA and YSYEKL. The CDR3 is made up of 14 amino acids. In DNA, the CDR3 is TGCGCCAGCAGCCAAGAACAAGCGGCCGCGGTAGCTTTCTTT. Its translation is CASSQEQAAAVAFF.

This rearrangement joins TRBV25-1 to TRBJ2-3; the D is unclear. Between the trimmed V and J ends, which lost 2 bases and 7 bases, there was a span of 10 bases. The CDR3 length is 13 residues. From germline, CDR1 is MGHDK and CDR2 SYGVNS. CDR3 loop: CASSEPNIYTQYF. CDR3 sequence (DNA): TGTGCCAGCAGTGAACCCAATATATATACGCAGTATTTT.

The rearrangement uses TRBV7-2 and TRBJ2-1; 13 bases are shared with TRBD2. The CDR3 is 15 amino acids. V shed 5 bases, J shed 7 bases, and the junction held 5 bases outside the gene matches. Germline V gene data show CDR1 as SGHTA and CDR2 as FQGNSA. The CDR3 DNA follows: TGTGCCAGCAGCCAACTAGCGGGAGGGCGGAATGAGCAGTTCTTC. It codes for CASSQLAGGRNEQFF.

This chain uses TRBV6-5 with TRBJ2-5; D might be TRBD2 (6 bases). Trimming removed 2 bases from V and 7 bases from J, with 17 bases in between. CDR1 is MNHEY and CDR2 is SVGAGI in the germline V gene. This CDR3 has 15 amino acids. CDR3 bases: TGTGCCAGCAGTTACGGGTGGGGGGAGTACGTGACCCAGTACTTC. Translating gives CASSYGWGEYVTQYF.

The genes are TRBV6-6 and TRBJ1-2, with D hard to call. Trimming took 6 bases from V and 2 from J, leaving 16 bases between them. The CDR3 contains 15 residues. Per germline, CDR1 MNHNY and CDR2 SVGAGI (reference sequence). This CDR3 is CASSYLLTANYGYTF. CDR3 sequence (DNA): TGTGCCAGCAGCTATCTACTAACAGCAAACTATGGCTACACCTTC.

This clone was picked up a small number of times. V gene TRBV29-1 combines with J gene TRBJ1-1; D gene unclear. The CDR3 runs 11 residues. Germline V lookup: CDR1 SQVTM, CDR2 ANQGSEA. The ends were cut back, 4 bases at V and 0 bases at J, with 3 bases in the middle. The CDR3 DNA is TGCAGCGTTGCTTTGAACACTGAAGCTTTCTTT. This translates into CSVALNTEAFF.

The chain links TRBV9 to TRBJ2-3; TRBD1 is a possible D gene (5 bases). V was cut by 0 bases and J by 6 bases, with 11 bases left in between. Germline V gives CDR1 SGDLS, CDR2 YYNGEE. The CDR3 is 14 amino acids. CDR3 in DNA: TGTGCCAGCAGCGTAGGTTACCCAGGGGATACGCAGTATTTT. It encodes CASSVGYPGDTQYF.

The rearrangement links TRBV6-5 to TRBJ1-2; 10 nucleotides align to TRBD1. Germline trimming cut 5 bases from V and 7 bases from J; bases unmatched to any gene: 7. The CDR3 consists of 14 residues. CDR1 is MNHEY and CDR2 is SVGAGI in the germline V gene. The CDR3 loop is CASSTGTGVRGYTF. The CDR3, as DNA: TGTGCCAGCAGTACCGGGACAGGGGTTCGTGGCTACACCTTC.

The genes are TRBV7-2 and TRBJ1-2; D gene unclear. The germline gives CDR1 SGHTA, CDR2 FQGNSA. This CDR3 is built from 13 residues. V was pared by 1 base and J by 4 bases, with 7 bases between. The CDR3 loop is CASSLGWSYGYTF. DNA of the CDR3: TGTGCCAGCAGCTTAGGGTGGAGCTATGGCTACACCTTC.

The chain carries TRBV20-1 and TRBJ2-3; D is perhaps TRBD1 (5 bases). Trimming took off 4 bases at V and 6 bases at J, with 8 bases between the two ends. The CDR3 runs 11 residues. From germline, CDR1 is DFQATT and CDR2 SNEGSKA (reference sequence). Here the CDR3 reads CSAIWGDTQYF. CDR3 sequence (DNA): TGCAGTGCTATCTGGGGCGATACGCAGTATTTT.

The J gene is TRBJ1-2, the V gene TRBV5-1; D is undetermined. This CDR3 is 12 amino acids long. Germline CDR1 SGHRS, CDR2 YFSETQ. Trimming shortened V by 4 bases and J by 5 bases, and 9 bases separated the two germline ends. The CDR3 loop reads CASSPDMYGYTF. DNA of the CDR3: TGCGCCAGCAGCCCCGACATGTATGGCTACACCTTC.

The J gene is TRBJ2-1, the V gene TRBV5-1; TRBD2 matches 9 bases. CDR1 is SGHRS and CDR2 is YFSETQ in the germline V gene. V lost 0 bases and J lost 8; bases outside the gene matches: 9. The CDR3 loop spans 16 amino acids. The CDR3 DNA sequence: TGCGCCAGCAGCTTGGCCGGCGCGGGGGGGCTCGATGAGCAGTTCTTC. Translating it yields CASSLAGAGGLDEQFF.

The chain employs TRBV19 and TRBJ1-6; D is perhaps TRBD1 (6 bases). Germline loops: CDR1 LNHDA, CDR2 SQIVND (reference sequence). V dropped 7 bases and J dropped 1 base, with 11 bases sitting between them. The CDR3 is 15 residues long. DNA of the CDR3: TGTGCCAGTAAGATACAGGGTTCCTATAATTCACCCCTCCACTTT. Its translation is CASKIQGSYNSPLHF.

The rearrangement links TRBV9 to TRBJ2-1; TRBD2 matches at 11 bases. V shed 3 bases, J shed 2 bases, and the junction held 1 base outside the gene matches. The CDR3 runs to 15 residues. Germline loops: CDR1 SGDLS, CDR2 YYNGEE. CDR3 nucleotide sequence: TGTGCCAGCAGCGCGACTAGCGGGGCCTACAATGAGCAGTTCTTC. This translates into CASSATSGAYNEQFF.

This chain links TRBV9 with TRBJ2-1; possibly TRBD1 or TRBD2 for D (5 bases each). CDR3 length: 15 residues. Trimming cost V 0 bases and J 6 bases, with 13 bases left between them. Germline CDR1 and CDR2: SGDLS and YYNGEE. The CDR3 region has the DNA TGTGCCAGCAGCGTAGAGGGGCGAGGGCCCAATGAGCAGTTCTTC. It specifies CASSVEGRGPNEQFF. The variable domain in full, with the rest retrieved from reference TRBV9 and TRBJ2-1, is DSGVTQTPKHLITATGQRVTLRCSPRSGDLSVYWYQQSLDQGLQFLIQYYNGEERAKGNILERFSAQQFPDLHSELNLSSLELGDSALYFCASSVEGRGPNEQFFGPGTRLTVL.

This chain uses TRBV27 with TRBJ1-4; the match to TRBD1 covers 9 bases. Trimming at V came to 4 bases and at J to 7 bases, leaving 4 bases not matched to a gene. CDR1 is MNHEY, CDR2 SMNVEV, per germline (reference sequence). The CDR3 runs to 14 residues. The CDR3 region has the DNA TGTGCCAGCAGTTCTGTGACAGGGGGTGAAAAACTGTTTTTT. Amino acids: CASSSVTGGEKLFF.

This chain links TRBV4-1 with TRBJ1-5; D is perhaps TRBD1 (6 bases). Trimming shortened V by 0 bases and J by 3 bases, and 12 bases separated the two germline ends. The CDR3 loop spans 16 amino acids. Germline loops: CDR1 MGHRA, CDR2 YSYEKL. CDR3 amino acids: CASSQDPGAHNQPQHF. DNA for the CDR3: TGCGCCAGCAGCCAAGATCCAGGGGCACACAATCAGCCCCAGCATTTT.

The chain combines TRBV2 with TRBJ2-1; D unresolved. Germline CDR1 and CDR2: SNHLY and FYNNEI. V was clipped by 6 bases and J by 6 bases, with 9 bases between them. The length of the CDR3 is 12 residues. CDR3 DNA sequence: TGTGCCAGCAGGGCCGACACCAATGAGCAGTTCTTC. Encoded protein: CASRADTNEQFF. Based on the CDR3 plus reference TRBV2 and TRBJ2-1, the full variable domain is EPEVTQTPSHQVTQMGQEVILRCVPISNHLYFYWYRQILGQKVEFLVSFYNNEISEKSEIFDDQFSVERPDGSNFTLKIRSTKLEDSAMYFCASRADTNEQFFGPGTRLTVL.

The chain employs TRBV6-5 and TRBJ1-5; no definite D call. The CDR3 sequence is 13 residues long. Looked up from germline, CDR1 is MNHEY and CDR2 is SVGAGI. Deletions cut 3 bases from V and 4 bases from J, with 7 bases between. The CDR3 DNA is TGTGCCAGCAGTTATGCCGGGAATCAGCCCCAGCATTTT. As protein: CASSYAGNQPQHF.

The J gene is TRBJ1-2, the V gene TRBV2; TRBD1 matches 10 bases. The V gene end was trimmed by 8 bases and the J gene end by 14 bases; junction bases not matched to a gene: 8. The germline V gene encodes CDR1 SNHLY and CDR2 FYNNEI. The CDR3 is 11 residues long. The CDR3 bases are TGTGCCAGCTCACAAAGGGACAGGGGTACCTTC. It is translated as CASSQRDRGTF.

This clone has only one observation. This specimen includes other DNA sequences encoding the same CDR3. V usage is TRBV6-6 and J usage is TRBJ2-7, with 9 nucleotides matching TRBD1. This CDR3 has 13 residues. Germline loops: CDR1 MNHNY, CDR2 SVGAGI (reference sequence). The V and J ends lost 1 base and 5 bases, in that order; junction bases with no gene match: 0. CDR3 DNA sequence: TGTGCCAGCAGTTACTGGGACAGGGACGAGCAGTACTTC. Translation: CASSYWDRDEQYF.